One sample yielded the 30 T cell receptor beta chains listed below, sequenced in a study of T-cell reconstitution after alpha-beta-depleted transplantation in children. The authors prepared the TCRbeta library with unique molecular identifiers. MiXCR was run by TCRdb on the PCR reads, yielding one entry per CDR3 protein. The sample shows just over 950,000 distinct CDR3 sequences, about 30% of them seen only once. The material sequenced was PBMCs, mostly from graft donor cells, taken 360 days after TCRalphabeta/CD19-depleted stem cell transplant. The receptor set was obtained from a boy under two years old who had a stem cell transplant for SCID, so the T cells may come from the graft donor.

The V and J genes are TRBV4-1 and TRBJ1-5; 8 bases agree with TRBD1. The length of the CDR3 is 15 residues. CDR1 MGHRA and CDR2 YSYEKL come from the germline V gene. V trimming: 4 bases; J trimming: 8 bases; junction bases outside the gene matches: 10. CDR3 DNA: TGCGCCAGCAGCCGAACGGACAGGGTTGGGGAGCCCCAGCATTTT. Its translation is CASSRTDRVGEPQHF.

This clonotype was seen a handful of times. The chain uses TRBV5-6 and TRBJ1-4; D not resolved. The CDR3 runs to 15 residues. V was shortened by 1 base and J by 5 bases, with 12 bases between the two germline ends. Germline V gene data show CDR1 as SGHDT and CDR2 as YYEEEE. The CDR3 region is CASSLLGRLNEKLFF. The CDR3 DNA follows: TGTGCCAGCAGCTTGCTTGGTCGTCTCAATGAAAAACTGTTTTTT.

The chain uses TRBV20-1 and TRBJ2-3; D is unresolved. This CDR3 has 14 amino acids. The ends were cut back, 7 bases at V and 4 bases at J, with 18 bases in the middle. Germline V gene lookup returns CDR1 DFQATT and CDR2 SNEGSKA (reference sequence). CDR3 residues: CSVLALHPADTQYF. The CDR3, as DNA: TGCAGTGTTCTGGCTCTACACCCCGCAGATACGCAGTATTTT.

J is TRBJ2-7 and V is TRBV4-1, with D unresolved. Germline CDR1 and CDR2: MGHRA and YSYEKL. V was shortened by 0 bases and J by 2 bases, with 11 bases between the two germline ends. The CDR3 consists of 15 residues. The CDR3 spells CASSQDWFGAYEQYF. CDR3 bases: TGCGCCAGCAGCCAAGATTGGTTTGGAGCCTACGAGCAGTACTTC.

V usage is TRBV11-2 and J usage is TRBJ2-1; possibly TRBD1 for D (5 bases). V gave up 5 bases and J gave up 6 bases, with 11 bases separating them. The CDR3 has 13 residues. CDR1 and CDR2 (germline): SGHAT, FQNNGV. CDR3 loop: CASSIDSGNEQFF. The CDR3 coding sequence is TGTGCCAGCAGCATCGACAGTGGCAATGAGCAGTTCTTC. Drawing the rest from reference TRBV11-2 and TRBJ2-1, the complete variable domain is EAGVAQSPRYKIIEKRQSVAFWCNPISGHATLYWYQQILGQGPKLLIQFQNNGVVDDSQLPKDRFSAERLKGVDSTLKIQPAKLEDSAVYLCASSIDSGNEQFFGPGTRLTVL.

J is TRBJ1-2 and V is TRBV20-1; 10 bases fit TRBD1. Germline lookup yields CDR1 DFQATT and CDR2 SNEGSKA (reference sequence). V lost 6 bases, J lost 5 bases, and 12 bases stayed unmatched. The CDR3 is 15 residues long. This CDR3 reads CSAPAGTGVYYGYTF. The CDR3 DNA sequence: TGCAGTGCCCCGGCCGGGACAGGGGTCTATTATGGCTACACCTTC.

This clonotype was detected many times. One end of the junction does not line up with germline, which may come from a read error. The chain combines TRBV5-1 with TRBJ1-5; TRBD1 matches 9 bases. The CDR3 is made up of 15 amino acids. CDR1 is SGHRS, CDR2 YFSETQ, per germline. CDR3 loop: CASSLAGTGNQPQHF. CDR3 bases: TGTGCCAGCAGCTTGGCCGGGACAGGGAATCAGCCCCAGCATTTT.

This clonotype showed up just a few times. The genes are TRBV6-2 or TRBV6-3 and TRBJ1-4; D gene ambiguous. This CDR3 spans 14 amino acids. Germline V gene lookup returns CDR1 MNHEY and CDR2 SVGEGT. V shed 2 bases and J shed 6 bases, with 10 bases lying between them. CDR3 sequence: CASSYGSLDEKLFF. The CDR3 nucleotides read TGTGCCAGCAGTTACGGGTCCTTGGATGAAAAACTGTTTTTT.

This clonotype was counted between two and nine times. J is TRBJ2-3 and V is TRBV5-1; 7 bases map to TRBD2. The CDR3 is 15 amino acids. The V gene's germline CDR1 is SGHRS and CDR2 YFSETQ. The ends lost 4 bases at V and 5 bases at J; junction bases unmatched: 10. The CDR3 region has the DNA TGCGCCAGCAGCAGACTAAACGGCGGGGGAGATACGCAGTATTTT. Encoded protein: CASSRLNGGGDTQYF. Drawing the rest from reference TRBV5-1 and TRBJ2-3, the complete variable domain is KAGVTQTPRYLIKTRGQQVTLSCSPISGHRSVSWYQQTPGQGLQFLFEYFSETQRNKGNFPGRFSGRQFSNSRSEMNVSTLELGDSALYLCASSRLNGGGDTQYFGPGTRLTVL.

Written as DNA, the CDR3 is TGTGCCAGCAGCCCTTCTCGGGCGGCCAGGGGCGAGCAGTACTTC. Translating it yields CASSPSRAARGEQYF. The chain combines TRBV7-9 with TRBJ2-7; possibly TRBD1 for D (6 bases). V lost 5 bases to trimming and J lost 6 bases, with 20 bases between them. This CDR3 contains 15 residues. Germline CDR1 SEHNR, CDR2 FQNEAQ (reference sequence). Using reference TRBV7-9 and TRBJ2-7 for the parts outside the CDR3, the full variable domain is DTGVSQNPRHKITKRGQNVTFRCDPISEHNRLYWYRQTLGQGPEFLTYFQNEAQLEKSRLLSDRFSAERPKGSFSTLEIQRTEQGDSAMYLCASSPSRAARGEQYFGPGTRLTVT.

J is TRBJ1-5 and V is TRBV20-1, with D maybe TRBD1 (5 bases). V lost 6 bases and J lost 0, with 15 bases in between. Looked up from germline, CDR1 is DFQATT and CDR2 is SNEGSKA (reference sequence). The CDR3 consists of 15 residues. CDR3 DNA sequence: TGCAGTGCGTTAAGGTCGGGACTTAGCAATCAGCCCCAGCATTTT. Translation: CSALRSGLSNQPQHF.

This rearrangement joins TRBV29-1 to TRBJ2-6; 7 bases are shared with TRBD1. This CDR3 contains 16 residues. V trimming: 3 bases; J trimming: 2 bases; junction bases outside the gene matches: 7. Germline-derived CDR1 and CDR2 are SQVTM and ANQGSEA. CDR3 sequence reads: CSVDATGVAGANVLTF. DNA of the CDR3: TGCAGCGTTGACGCCACAGGGGTAGCTGGGGCCAACGTCCTGACTTTC.

This clonotype was detected only a few times. The chain joins TRBV12-3 or TRBV12-4 to TRBJ1-5; 12 positions match TRBD1. The CDR3 is 16 amino acids. Trimming cost V 6 bases and J 3 bases; bases outside gene matches: 6. CDR3 region: CASSPGTGGYNQPQHF. The CDR3 DNA sequence: TGTGCCAGCAGCCCCGGGACAGGGGGCTACAATCAGCCCCAGCATTTT.

V is TRBV9 and J is TRBJ2-5; the D is unclear. Trimming took off 4 bases at V and 0 bases at J, with 10 bases between the two ends. Per germline, CDR1 SGDLS and CDR2 YYNGEE. The CDR3 consists of 14 residues. CDR3 sequence (DNA): TGTGCCAGCAGCCCTGGAGCGCACCAAGAGACCCAGTACTTC. Translated, it gives CASSPGAHQETQYF.

This clonotype was counted ten times or more. A read error may produce the germline difference seen at one junction end. V usage is TRBV6-5 and J usage is TRBJ2-5, with TRBD1 matching over 7 bases. CDR1 is MNHEY, CDR2 SVGAGI, per germline. This CDR3 spans 15 amino acids. The chain's CDR3 is CASSSGTVAPEAQYF. CDR3 in DNA: TGTGCCAGCAGTTCCGGGACAGTGGCTCCAGAGGCCCAGTACTTC.

This clonotype has a handful of counts. The chain combines TRBV12-3 or TRBV12-4 with TRBJ2-2; D is undetermined. Trimming took off 6 bases at V and 4 bases at J, with 9 bases between the two ends. The CDR3 runs 13 residues. The CDR3 is CASRAPGTGELFF. The DNA of the CDR3 is TGTGCCAGCAGAGCCCCCGGCACCGGGGAGCTGTTTTTT.

This clonotype was observed at least ten times. This sequence joins TRBV10-3 and TRBJ2-1; 7 nucleotides line up with TRBD1. The V and J ends lost 0 bases and 9 bases, in that order; junction bases with no gene match: 8. This CDR3 contains 15 residues. Germline CDR1 ENHRY, CDR2 SYGVKD. In DNA, the CDR3 is TGTGCCATCAGTGAGTCGGGAGACAGGGTGAGTGAGCAGTTCTTC. It yields the protein CAISESGDRVSEQFF.

V gene TRBV20-1 combines with J gene TRBJ2-7; D is unresolved. The V and J ends lost 5 bases and 0 bases respectively, with 8 bases between them. The germline CDR1 and CDR2 sequences are DFQATT and SNEGSKA (reference sequence). The CDR3 runs to 12 residues. CDR3 sequence reads: CSAGPDSYEQYF. The CDR3 bases are TGCAGTGCTGGGCCGGACTCCTACGAGCAGTACTTC.

This sequence joins TRBV29-1 and TRBJ2-5; a possible D gene is TRBD2 (6 bases). Trimming shortened V by 4 bases and J by 11 bases, and 14 bases separated the two germline ends. CDR1 and CDR2 (germline): SQVTM, ANQGSEA. CDR3 size: 11 residues. CDR3 nucleotides: TGCAGCGTTGCCGATCCGGGGACTCAGTACTTC. Protein: CSVADPGTQYF.

V and J are TRBV27 and TRBJ1-1, with unresolved D. The V gene lost 1 base and the J gene lost 4 bases, with 16 bases spanning the gap. CDR1 and CDR2 from the germline V gene are MNHEY and SMNVEV (reference sequence). This CDR3 comprises 16 residues. As DNA, the CDR3 is TGTGCCAGCAGTTTATACGTCCGCCCTTTGGGCACTGAAGCTTTCTTT. This codes for CASSLYVRPLGTEAFF.

The chain couples TRBV5-1 to TRBJ2-1, with D tentatively TRBD2 (5 bases). V shed 2 bases and J shed 0 bases, with 15 bases lying between them. This CDR3 comprises 17 residues. Germline lookup yields CDR1 SGHRS and CDR2 YFSETQ. CDR3 DNA: TGCGCCAGCAGCTTCCGTTGGGTGAGGGACTCCTACAATGAGCAGTTCTTC. Encoded protein: CASSFRWVRDSYNEQFF.

The V and J genes are TRBV7-8 and TRBJ2-2; no clear D gene. This CDR3 region has 13 residues. Germline lookup yields CDR1 SGHVS and CDR2 FQNEAQ. V lost 5 bases and J 11 bases, leaving 15 bases between the germline ends. As DNA, the CDR3 is TGTGCCAGCAGCCGAGAACCCGGGCTCGAGCTGTTTTTT. Encoded protein: CASSREPGLELFF.

This chain links TRBV25-1 with TRBJ1-1; no clear D. Trimming shortened V by 3 bases and J by 1 base, and 6 bases separated the two germline ends. This CDR3 has 13 residues. CDR1 is MGHDK, CDR2 SYGVNS, per germline. In DNA, the CDR3 is TGTGCCAGCAGTGAGCAGCGGAACACTGAAGCTTTCTTT. Translation: CASSEQRNTEAFF.

This clonotype was detected only a few times. This chain connects TRBV5-1 to TRBJ1-4; maybe TRBD1 (5 bases). The CDR3 is 13 residues long. Trimming took 4 bases from V and 8 from J, leaving 12 bases between them. Germline lookup yields CDR1 SGHRS and CDR2 YFSETQ. The CDR3 coding sequence is TGCGCCAGCAGCCCGGGGACGGCCGAAAAACTGTTTTTT. Protein product: CASSPGTAEKLFF.

This clonotype was counted between two and nine times. J is TRBJ2-3 and V is TRBV29-1, with D unresolved. V was shortened by 1 base and J by 0 bases, with 8 bases between the two germline ends. CDR3 length: 14 residues. CDR1 is SQVTM and CDR2 is ANQGSEA in the germline V gene. The CDR3 reads CSVEVAPSTDTQYF. CDR3 coding DNA: TGCAGCGTTGAAGTAGCTCCTAGCACAGATACGCAGTATTTT.

The chain has TRBV11-1 and TRBJ2-1; unclear D gene. Trimming removed 4 bases at V and 1 base at J, with 11 bases between. Germline values: CDR1 SGHAT, CDR2 FQDESV (reference sequence). The CDR3 has 15 residues. The CDR3 bases are TGTGCCAGCAGCTCAACCGGCTTATCCTACAATGAGCAGTTCTTC. Its protein is CASSSTGLSYNEQFF.

This clonotype occurred a few times. This sequence joins TRBV24-1 and TRBJ2-5; 10 bases are a match to TRBD1. CDR3 length: 16 residues. V shed 2 bases and J 5 bases; nucleotides not matched to a gene: 7. CDR1 is KGHDR, CDR2 SFDVKD, per germline. The CDR3 nucleotides are TGTGCCACCAGTGATTCCCGGACAGGGGGGGCGGAGACCCAGTACTTC. Its protein product is CATSDSRTGGAETQYF.

V and J are TRBV6-1 and TRBJ2-7; weak D call: TRBD1 (5 bases). This CDR3 is 15 amino acids long. Trimming cost V 5 bases and J 3 bases, with 17 bases left between them. Germline V CDR1 and CDR2: MNHNS, SASEGT. This CDR3 is CASSPILDTVYEQYF. In DNA, the CDR3 is TGTGCCAGCAGTCCAATCCTGGACACGGTCTACGAGCAGTACTTC.

The V and J genes are TRBV5-5 and TRBJ2-1; D may be TRBD1 (6 bases). Germline V CDR1 and CDR2: SGHKS, YYEKEE (reference sequence). The CDR3 has 18 residues. V was clipped by 1 base and J by 0 bases, with 17 bases between them. CDR3 protein: CASSLLLFGQNSYNEQFF. The CDR3 DNA follows: TGTGCCAGCAGCTTGTTGTTGTTCGGACAGAACTCCTACAATGAGCAGTTCTTC.

The table lists this clonotype with many counts. The gene calls are TRBV12-3 or TRBV12-4 and TRBJ2-4; a possible D gene is TRBD2 (5 bases). The germline V and J ends were trimmed by 6 bases and 9 bases, with 15 bases remaining between them. This CDR3 has 13 amino acids. CDR3 loop: CASSLRAWGIQYF. DNA for the CDR3: TGTGCCAGCAGCCTGCGGGCCTGGGGCATTCAGTACTTC.